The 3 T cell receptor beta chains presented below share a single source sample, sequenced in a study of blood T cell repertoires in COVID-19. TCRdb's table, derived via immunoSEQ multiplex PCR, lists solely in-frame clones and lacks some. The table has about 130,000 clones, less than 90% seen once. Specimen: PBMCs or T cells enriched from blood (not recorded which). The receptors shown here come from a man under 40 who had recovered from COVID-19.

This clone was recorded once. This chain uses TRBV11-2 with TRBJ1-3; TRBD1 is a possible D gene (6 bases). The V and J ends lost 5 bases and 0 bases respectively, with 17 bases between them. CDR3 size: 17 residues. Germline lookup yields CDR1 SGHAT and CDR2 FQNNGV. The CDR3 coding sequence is TGTGCCAGCAGCATACCCTTAGGGGGTGGCTCTGGAAACACCATATATTTT. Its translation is CASSIPLGGGSGNTIYF.

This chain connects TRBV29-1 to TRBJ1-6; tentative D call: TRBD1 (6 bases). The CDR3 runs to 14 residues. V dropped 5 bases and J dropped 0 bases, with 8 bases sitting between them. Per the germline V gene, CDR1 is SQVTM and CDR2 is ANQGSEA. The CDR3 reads CSVKDSSYNSPLHF. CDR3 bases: TGCAGCGTTAAGGACAGCTCCTATAATTCACCCCTCCACTTT.

CDR3 DNA: TGTGCCAGCAGCCGAGGGGGACAGGGCACAGATGGCTACACCTTC. This encodes CASSRGGQGTDGYTF. The gene calls are TRBV27 and TRBJ1-2; 9 positions agree with TRBD1. Trimming at V came to 6 bases and at J to 6 bases, leaving 11 bases not matched to a gene. The CDR3 runs to 15 residues. The germline CDR1 and CDR2 sequences are MNHEY and SMNVEV (reference sequence).